The rows below give T cell receptor beta chains drawn from one sample of a study of blood T cell repertoires in COVID-19. This table comes from immunoSEQ multiplex PCR, and its TCRdb copy is limited to in-frame clones, with some not included. The table lists approximately 250,000 clones, 80% to 90% of them singletons. The sample was PBMCs or T cells enriched from blood (not recorded which). The receptors come from a woman aged 25 to 45 with acute COVID-19. The CDR3 runs from the conserved cysteine through the conserved F or W. D genes are given only for firm matches. Only some rows state a clone size, as once, few, many or a class for expanded clones.

j_call cdr3_length v_call clone_size d_call cdr3_nt cdr3_aa
TRBJ2-7 11 TRBV29-1 NA NA TGCAGCGTGCAGCGCCAGGGCGAGCAGTACTTC CSVQRQGEQYF
TRBJ1-2 14 TRBV24-1 NA NA TGTGCCACCAGTGCCCCTGGCGGGTTTGGTGGCTACACCTTC CATSAPGGFGGYTF
TRBJ1-4 15 TRBV28 NA NA TGTGCCAGCAGTCGGATACAGGGAACTAATGAAAAACTGTTTTTT CASSRIQGTNEKLFF
TRBJ2-7 13 TRBV29-1 NA NA TGCAGCGTTGCCAGCACGGGTTCCTACGAGCAGTACTTC CSVASTGSYEQYF
TRBJ1-4 15 TRBV18 NA NA TGTGCCAGCTCATACGCGCAGGGTCTCGGGGAAAAACTGTTTTTT CASSYAQGLGEKLFF
TRBJ2-1 15 TRBV9 NA NA TGTGCCAGCAGCGTTGAAATAGCGGACTACAATGAGCAGTTCTTC CASSVEIADYNEQFF
TRBJ1-6 15 TRBV6-4 NA NA TGTGCCAGCAGTGACTCCGCGGCGGATAATTCACCCCTCCACTTT CASSDSAADNSPLHF
TRBJ2-1 13 TRBV3-1/TRBV3-2 NA NA TGTGCCAGCAGCCAAGTAATTGACAATGAGCAGTTCTTC CASSQVIDNEQFF
TRBJ1-3 15 TRBV4-1 NA TRBD1 TGCGCCAGCAGCCTCAGGACAGGGGAGGGAAACACCATATATTTT CASSLRTGEGNTIYF
TRBJ1-6 16 TRBV19 NA NA TGTGCCAGTAACACCCGGCAGGCCGATGGTAATTCACCCCTCCACTTT CASNTRQADGNSPLHF
TRBJ1-4 12 TRBV9 few NA TGTGCCAGCAGCGTCGGGAGCGAAAAACTGTTTTTT CASSVGSEKLFF
TRBJ2-2 16 TRBV19 NA TRBD2 TGTGCCAGTAGTCAATGGACTAGCGGCAACACCGGGGAGCTGTTTTTT CASSQWTSGNTGELFF
TRBJ2-3 16 TRBV14 NA NA TGTGCCAGCAGCCAAGTAAAGTGGGGCGGCACAGATACGCAGTATTTT CASSQVKWGGTDTQYF
TRBJ2-4 20 TRBV4-1 NA TRBD1 TGCGCCAGCAGCCAAGATTTAGGGGACAGGGGACTCCCGTCCAAAAACATTCAGTACTTC CASSQDLGDRGLPSKNIQYF
TRBJ2-1 13 TRBV5-1 NA NA TGCGCCAGCAGCTGGGCAGGGGACAATGAGCAGTTCTTC CASSWAGDNEQFF
TRBJ2-7 12 TRBV19 NA NA TGTGCCAGTAGTGAGGGAGCGTACGAGCAGTACTTC CASSEGAYEQYF